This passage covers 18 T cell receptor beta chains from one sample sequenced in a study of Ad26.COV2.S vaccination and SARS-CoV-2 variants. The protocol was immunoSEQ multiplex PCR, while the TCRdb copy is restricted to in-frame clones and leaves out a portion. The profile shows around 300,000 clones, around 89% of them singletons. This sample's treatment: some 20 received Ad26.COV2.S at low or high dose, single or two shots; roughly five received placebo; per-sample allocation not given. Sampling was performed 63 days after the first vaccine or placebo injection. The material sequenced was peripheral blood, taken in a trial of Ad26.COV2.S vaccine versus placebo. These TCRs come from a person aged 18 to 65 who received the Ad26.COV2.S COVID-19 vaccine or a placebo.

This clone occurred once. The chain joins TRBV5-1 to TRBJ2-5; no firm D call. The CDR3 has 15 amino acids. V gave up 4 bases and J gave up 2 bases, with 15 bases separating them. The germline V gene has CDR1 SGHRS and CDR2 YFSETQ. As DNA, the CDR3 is TGCGCCAGCAGCGCGCAACCTCACGGGCAAGAGACCCAGTACTTC. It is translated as CASSAQPHGQETQYF.

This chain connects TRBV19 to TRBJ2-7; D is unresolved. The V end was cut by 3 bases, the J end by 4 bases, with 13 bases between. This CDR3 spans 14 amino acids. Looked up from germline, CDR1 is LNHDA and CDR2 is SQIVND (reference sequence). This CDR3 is CASSIYDGGYEQYF. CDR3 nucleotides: TGTGCCAGTAGTATTTACGACGGTGGGTACGAGCAGTACTTC. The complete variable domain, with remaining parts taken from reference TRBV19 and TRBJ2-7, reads DGGITQSPKYLFRKEGQNVTLSCEQNLNHDAMYWYRQDPGQGLRLIYYSQIVNDFQKGDIAEGYSVSREKKESFPLTVTSAQKNPTAFYLCASSIYDGGYEQYFGPGTRLTVT.

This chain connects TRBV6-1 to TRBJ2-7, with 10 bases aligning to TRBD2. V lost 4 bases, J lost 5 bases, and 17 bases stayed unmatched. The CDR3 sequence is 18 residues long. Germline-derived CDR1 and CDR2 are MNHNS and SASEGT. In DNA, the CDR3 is TGTGCCAGCAGTGTAAAACTTCAGAGCGGGAGGGCCAGCAACGAGCAGTACTTC. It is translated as CASSVKLQSGRASNEQYF.

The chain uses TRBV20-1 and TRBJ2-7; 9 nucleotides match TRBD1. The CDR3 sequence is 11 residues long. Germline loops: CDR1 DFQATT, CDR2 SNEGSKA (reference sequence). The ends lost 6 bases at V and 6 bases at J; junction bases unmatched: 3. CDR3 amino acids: CSAWDRVEQYF. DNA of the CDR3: TGCAGTGCCTGGGACAGGGTCGAGCAGTACTTC.

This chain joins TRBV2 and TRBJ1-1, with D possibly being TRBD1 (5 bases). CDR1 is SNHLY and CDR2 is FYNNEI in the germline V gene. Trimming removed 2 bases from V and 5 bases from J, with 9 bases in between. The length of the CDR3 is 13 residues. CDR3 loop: CASSEQGGTEAFF. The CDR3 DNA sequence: TGTGCCAGCAGTGAACAGGGTGGGACTGAAGCTTTCTTT.

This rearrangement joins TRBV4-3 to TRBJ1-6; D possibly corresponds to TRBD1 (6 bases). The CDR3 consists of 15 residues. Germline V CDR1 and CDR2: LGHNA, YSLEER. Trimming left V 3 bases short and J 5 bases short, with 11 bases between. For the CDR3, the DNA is TGCGCCAGCAGCCAGGGACACAACCATAATTCACCCCTCCACTTT. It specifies CASSQGHNHNSPLHF.

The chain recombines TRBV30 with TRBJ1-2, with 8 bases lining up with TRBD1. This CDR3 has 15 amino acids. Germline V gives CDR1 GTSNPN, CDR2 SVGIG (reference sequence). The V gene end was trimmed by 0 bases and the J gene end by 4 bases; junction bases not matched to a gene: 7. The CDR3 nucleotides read TGTGCCTGGAGTGTAAAGGACAGGGCTTTCTATGGCTACACCTTC. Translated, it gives CAWSVKDRAFYGYTF.

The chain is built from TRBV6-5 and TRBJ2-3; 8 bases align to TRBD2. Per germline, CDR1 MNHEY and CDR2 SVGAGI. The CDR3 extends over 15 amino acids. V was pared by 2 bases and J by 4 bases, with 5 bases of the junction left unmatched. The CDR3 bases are TGTGCCAGCAGTTACGGAGCGGGGGCTTCAGATACGCAGTATTTT. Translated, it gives CASSYGAGASDTQYF.

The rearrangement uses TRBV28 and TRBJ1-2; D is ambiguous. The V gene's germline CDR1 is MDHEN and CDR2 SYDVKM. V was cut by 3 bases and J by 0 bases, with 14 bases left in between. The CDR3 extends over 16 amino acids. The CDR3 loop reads CASSFGRALANYGYTF. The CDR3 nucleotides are TGTGCCAGCAGTTTCGGACGGGCCCTAGCTAACTATGGCTACACCTTC.

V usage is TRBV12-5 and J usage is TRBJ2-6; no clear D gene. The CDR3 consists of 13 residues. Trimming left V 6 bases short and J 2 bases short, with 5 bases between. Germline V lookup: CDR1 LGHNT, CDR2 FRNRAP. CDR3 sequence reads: CASGYTGANVLTF. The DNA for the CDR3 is TGTGCTAGTGGCTACACTGGGGCCAACGTCCTGACTTTC.

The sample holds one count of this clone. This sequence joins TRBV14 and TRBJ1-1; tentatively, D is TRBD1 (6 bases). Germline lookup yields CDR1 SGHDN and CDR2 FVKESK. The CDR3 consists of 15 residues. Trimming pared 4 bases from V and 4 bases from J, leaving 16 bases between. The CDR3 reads CASSLDRSFRTEAFF. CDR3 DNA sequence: TGTGCCAGCAGCCTTGACAGGAGTTTTCGCACTGAAGCTTTCTTT.

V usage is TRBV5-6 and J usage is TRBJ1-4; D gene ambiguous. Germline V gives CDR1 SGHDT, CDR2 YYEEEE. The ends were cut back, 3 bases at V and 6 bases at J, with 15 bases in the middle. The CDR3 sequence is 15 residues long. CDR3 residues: CASSSYRAHHEKLFF. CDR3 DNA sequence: TGTGCCAGCAGCTCGTACCGGGCCCACCATGAAAAACTGTTTTTT.

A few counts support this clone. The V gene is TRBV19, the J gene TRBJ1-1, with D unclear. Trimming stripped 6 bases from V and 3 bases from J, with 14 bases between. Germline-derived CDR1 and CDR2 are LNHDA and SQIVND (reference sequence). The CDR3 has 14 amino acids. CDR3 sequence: CASSPSVLYTEAFF. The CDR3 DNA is TGTGCCAGTAGCCCCTCGGTTTTGTACACTGAAGCTTTCTTT.

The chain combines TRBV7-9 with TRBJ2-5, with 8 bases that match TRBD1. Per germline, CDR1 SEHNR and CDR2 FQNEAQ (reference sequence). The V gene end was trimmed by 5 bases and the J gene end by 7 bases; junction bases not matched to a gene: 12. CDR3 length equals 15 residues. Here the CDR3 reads CASSTNTGGRATQYF. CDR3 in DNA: TGTGCCAGCAGCACAAACACAGGGGGTCGTGCGACCCAGTACTTC.

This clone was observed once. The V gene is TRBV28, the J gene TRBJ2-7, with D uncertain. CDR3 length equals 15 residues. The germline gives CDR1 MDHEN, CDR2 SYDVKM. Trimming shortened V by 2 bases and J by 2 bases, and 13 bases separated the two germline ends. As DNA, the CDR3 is TGTGCCAGCAGTTTACAACTGGGCGTGACCTACGAGCAGTACTTC. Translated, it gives CASSLQLGVTYEQYF. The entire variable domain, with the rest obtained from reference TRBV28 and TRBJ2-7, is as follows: DVKVTQSSRYLVKRTGEKVFLECVQDMDHENMFWYRQDPGLGLRLIYFSYDVKMKEKGDIPEGYSVSREKKERFSLILESASTNQTSMYLCASSLQLGVTYEQYFGPGTRLTVT.

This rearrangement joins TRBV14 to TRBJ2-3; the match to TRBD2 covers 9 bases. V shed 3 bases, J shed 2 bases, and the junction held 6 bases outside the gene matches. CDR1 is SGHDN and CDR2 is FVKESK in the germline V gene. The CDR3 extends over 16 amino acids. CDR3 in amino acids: CASSHLLAGNTDTQYF. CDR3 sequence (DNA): TGTGCCAGCAGCCATCTCCTAGCGGGGAACACAGATACGCAGTATTTT.

The CDR3 spells CASSEGVAYEQFF. CDR3 nucleotides: TGTGCCAGCAGTGAAGGGGTAGCTTATGAGCAGTTCTTC. The V gene is TRBV6-1, the J gene TRBJ2-1, with no clear D. CDR1 is MNHNS, CDR2 SASEGT, per germline. The CDR3 sequence is 13 residues long. V was pared by 1 base and J by 8 bases, with 9 bases between.

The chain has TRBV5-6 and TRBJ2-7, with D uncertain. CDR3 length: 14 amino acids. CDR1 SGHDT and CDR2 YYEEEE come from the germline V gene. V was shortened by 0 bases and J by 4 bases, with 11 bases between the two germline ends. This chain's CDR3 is CASSLVGISYEQYF. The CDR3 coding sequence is TGTGCCAGCAGCTTGGTGGGGATCTCATACGAGCAGTACTTC.